A selection of T cell receptor beta chains follows, all from one sample in a study of T cell responses to AZD1222 COVID-19 vaccine. Profiled with immunoSEQ multiplex PCR; TCRdb holds only in-frame clones, not every one. The sample records 130,000 to 150,000 clones, 70% to 90% being singletons. The sequencing here drew on peripheral blood, taken on day 0 of AZD1222 vaccination. All receptors derive from an adult in good health. The CDR3 runs from the conserved cysteine through the conserved F or W. The D gene is left open where the match is weak. Clone size is given for some rows only: seen once, a few or many times, or a class if the clone is expanded.

size: NA; V: TRBV14; D: NA; J: TRBJ2-1; CDR3: CASSQVEGTAINEQFF; DNA: TGTGCCAGCAGCCAAGTTGAAGGGACGGCGATAAATGAGCAGTTCTTC
size: NA; V: TRBV19; D: TRBD2; J: TRBJ2-7; CDR3: CASSGGLAASSYEQYF; DNA: TGTGCCAGTAGTGGCGGACTAGCGGCTAGCTCCTACGAGCAGTACTTC
size: NA; V: TRBV7-6; D: NA; J: TRBJ1-6; CDR3: CASSLGSSYNSPLHF; DNA: TGTGCCAGCAGCTTAGGGAGCTCCTATAATTCACCCCTCCACTTT
size: NA; V: TRBV4-2; D: TRBD1; J: TRBJ2-7; CDR3: CASSPGQGGAYEQYF; DNA: TGTGCCAGCAGCCCCGGACAGGGGGGAGCCTACGAGCAGTACTTC
size: NA; V: TRBV27; D: TRBD1; J: TRBJ2-7; CDR3: CASSSRQGKIYEQYF; DNA: TGTGCCAGCAGTTCCAGACAGGGCAAAATCTACGAGCAGTACTTC
size: NA; V: TRBV11-2; D: NA; J: TRBJ2-7; CDR3: CASSLAVRYEQYF; DNA: TGTGCCAGCAGCTTAGCAGTCAGGTACGAGCAGTACTTC
size: NA; V: TRBV29-1; D: TRBD2; J: TRBJ2-7; CDR3: CSATQTSGISYEQYF; DNA: TGCAGCGCTACCCAGACTAGCGGGATCTCCTACGAGCAGTACTTC
size: NA; V: TRBV6-2/TRBV6-3; D: NA; J: TRBJ1-1; CDR3: CASSYSTTYEAFF; DNA: TGTGCCAGCAGTTACTCTACAACGTATGAAGCTTTCTTT
size: once; V: TRBV27; D: NA; J: TRBJ2-7; CDR3: CASSKQGLSYEQYF; DNA: TGTGCCAGCAGTAAGCAGGGGCTCTCCTACGAGCAGTACTTC
size: NA; V: TRBV9; D: TRBD1; J: TRBJ1-1; CDR3: CASSVVGQGARNTEAFF; DNA: TGTGCCAGCAGCGTAGTGGGACAGGGGGCAAGGAACACTGAAGCTTTCTTT
size: NA; V: TRBV6-5; D: NA; J: TRBJ2-5; CDR3: CASSTAGVGETQYF; DNA: TGTGCCAGCAGTACAGCAGGGGTCGGAGAGACCCAGTACTTC
size: NA; V: TRBV5-8; D: NA; J: TRBJ2-2; CDR3: CASSRLSGYIGELFF; DNA: TGTGCCAGCAGCCGGTTGTCAGGTTATATCGGGGAGCTGTTTTTT
size: NA; V: TRBV19; D: NA; J: TRBJ1-6; CDR3: CASRTPLDNSPLHF; DNA: TGTGCCAGTAGGACACCACTGGACAATTCACCCCTCCACTTT
size: NA; V: TRBV5-6; D: NA; J: TRBJ1-2; CDR3: CASSFYRVNNGYTF; DNA: TGTGCCAGCAGCTTTTACAGGGTAAATAATGGCTACACCTTC
size: NA; V: TRBV7-2; D: NA; J: TRBJ2-3; CDR3: CASSLGPSPIDTQYF; DNA: TGTGCCAGCAGCTTAGGCCCGTCCCCGATAGATACGCAGTATTTT
size: NA; V: TRBV4-3; D: NA; J: TRBJ1-1; CDR3: CASSHGGAAEAFF; DNA: TGCGCCAGCAGTCACGGCGGGGCGGCCGAAGCTTTCTTT
size: NA; V: TRBV19; D: NA; J: TRBJ1-2; CDR3: CASSFTGINYGYTF; DNA: TGTGCCAGTAGTTTCACAGGGATAAACTATGGCTACACCTTC
size: once; V: TRBV7-3; D: TRBD1; J: TRBJ2-3; CDR3: CASSSQGADTQYF; DNA: TGTGCCAGCAGCTCCCAGGGGGCAGATACGCAGTATTTT
size: NA; V: TRBV10-3; D: NA; J: TRBJ1-2; CDR3: CAIRDSNYGYTF; DNA: TGTGCCATCAGGGACAGCAACTATGGCTACACCTTC
size: NA; V: TRBV30; D: NA; J: TRBJ1-4; CDR3: CAWKNGMGEKLFF; DNA: TGTGCCTGGAAGAACGGAATGGGTGAAAAACTGTTTTTT
size: NA; V: TRBV9; D: NA; J: TRBJ2-7; CDR3: CASSRDPGRGSYEQYF; DNA: TGTGCCAGCAGCAGGGACCCGGGCAGGGGATCCTACGAGCAGTACTTC
size: NA; V: TRBV12-3/TRBV12-4; D: NA; J: TRBJ2-1; CDR3: CASSLQADEQFF; DNA: TGTGCCAGCAGCCTCCAGGCGGATGAGCAGTTCTTC
size: NA; V: TRBV4-3; D: TRBD1; J: TRBJ2-1; CDR3: CASSLRTTGAYNEQFF; DNA: TGCGCCAGCAGCCTCCGAACGACAGGGGCCTACAATGAGCAGTTCTTC
size: few; V: TRBV13; D: NA; J: TRBJ1-3; CDR3: CASKDKRGNTIYF; DNA: TGTGCCAGCAAGGATAAACGGGGGAACACCATATATTTT
size: NA; V: TRBV27; D: NA; J: TRBJ2-1; CDR3: CASSLSAGRVHEQFF; DNA: TGTGCCAGCAGTTTATCGGCGGGCAGGGTCCATGAGCAGTTCTTC
size: NA; V: TRBV4-3; D: NA; J: TRBJ1-1; CDR3: CASSQDSYSRGQEAFF; DNA: TGCGCCAGCAGCCAAGATTCCTACTCCCGGGGCCAGGAAGCTTTCTTT
size: NA; V: TRBV6-2/TRBV6-3; D: NA; J: TRBJ1-2; CDR3: CASSQGTGYTF; DNA: TGTGCCAGCAGTCAGGGTACGGGCTACACCTTC
size: NA; V: TRBV5-6; D: TRBD2; J: TRBJ2-1; CDR3: CASSFGTNDDEQFF; DNA: TGTGCCAGCAGCTTCGGGACTAACGACGATGAGCAGTTCTTC
size: NA; V: TRBV30; D: NA; J: TRBJ2-3; CDR3: CAWMGTTDTQYF; DNA: TGTGCCTGGATGGGGACCACAGATACGCAGTATTTT
size: NA; V: TRBV6-2/TRBV6-3; D: TRBD1; J: TRBJ2-2; CDR3: CASSPYRGLIGELFF; DNA: TGTGCCAGCAGCCCATACAGGGGGCTGATCGGGGAGCTGTTTTTT
size: NA; V: TRBV4-1; D: NA; J: TRBJ2-2; CDR3: CASSQGGETFPGELFF; DNA: TGCGCCAGCAGCCAAGGCGGAGAGACTTTCCCCGGGGAGCTGTTTTTT
size: NA; V: TRBV13; D: NA; J: TRBJ1-2; CDR3: CASSYRHKLGPYGYTF; DNA: TGTGCCAGCAGCTACCGACATAAACTAGGCCCCTATGGCTACACCTTC
size: medium-sized; V: TRBV7-8; D: NA; J: TRBJ1-1; CDR3: CASSLAGTPNTEAFF; DNA: TGTGCCAGCAGCCTAGCCGGGACACCAAACACTGAAGCTTTCTTT
size: NA; V: TRBV5-4; D: NA; J: TRBJ1-1; CDR3: CASSRGWGTEAFF; DNA: TGTGCCAGCAGCCGGGGTTGGGGCACTGAAGCTTTCTTT
size: NA; V: TRBV3-1/TRBV3-2; D: TRBD1; J: TRBJ2-1; CDR3: CASSQDGDRGYNEQFF; DNA: TGTGCCAGCAGCCAAGATGGTGACAGGGGGTACAATGAGCAGTTCTTC
size: NA; V: TRBV27; D: NA; J: TRBJ2-7; CDR3: CASSPDSGVSYEQYF; DNA: TGTGCCAGCAGCCCTGACTCAGGGGTGTCCTACGAGCAGTACTTC